This T cell receptor beta chain was documented in a study of T cell repertoires in cytomegalovirus infection. As for the study in general: Alongside well-studied HLA-B-restricted CMV epitopes, recently identified HLA-C-restricted CMV epitopes were also used. Based on public TCR beta signatures, there were indications of CMV infection and of a matching HLA type.

The J segment lost 2 bases and the V segment lost 2 bases, leaving 8 bases of the junction unmatched. The CDR3 contains 18 residues. The V gene's germline CDR1 is SGHVS and CDR2 FNYEAQ. A single record per CDR3 protein comes from TCRdb applying MiXCR to the reads. The sample gives tens of thousands of distinct CDR3 sequences, around 28% of which show up once; 59% is in the top ten. Overall study findings and caveats: The study identified carriers of CMV plus the relevant HLA from cumulative public TCR beta family frequency. CMV-specific TCR beta clonotypes restricted by HLA-C were the ones dominating the ex vivo response.

This clonotype was detected ten times or more. Its antigen is not known. Specimen: CD8+ T cells from cultured PBMCs, collected from culture after CMV antigen stimulation. This TCR was sampled from a human donor in good health (CMV status not recorded). Some clones in this sample may be carry-over from other donors' samples. The gene calls are TRBV7-6 and TRBJ2-3, with TRBD2 matching over 12 bases. CDR3 DNA sequence: TGTGCCAGCAGCTTAATTGCTAGCGGGAGGGCAATCACAGATACGCAGTATTTT. As protein: CASSLIASGRAITDTQYF.